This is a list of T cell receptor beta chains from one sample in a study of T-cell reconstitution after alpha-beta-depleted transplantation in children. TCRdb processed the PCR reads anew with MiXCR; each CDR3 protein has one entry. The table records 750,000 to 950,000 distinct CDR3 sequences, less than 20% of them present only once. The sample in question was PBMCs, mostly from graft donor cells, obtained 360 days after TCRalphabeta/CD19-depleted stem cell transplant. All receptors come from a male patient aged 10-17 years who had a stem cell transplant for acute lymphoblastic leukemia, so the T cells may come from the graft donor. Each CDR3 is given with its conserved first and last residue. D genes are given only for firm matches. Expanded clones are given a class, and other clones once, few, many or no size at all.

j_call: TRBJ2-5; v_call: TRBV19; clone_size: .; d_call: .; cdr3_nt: TGTGCCAGTAGTTGGTCGTCAGTAGAGACCCAGTACTTC; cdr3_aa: CASSWSSVETQYF
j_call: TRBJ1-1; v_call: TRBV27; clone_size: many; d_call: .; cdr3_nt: TGTGCCAGCAGTGGTTACTCGGAAGCTTTCTTT; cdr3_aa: CASSGYSEAFF
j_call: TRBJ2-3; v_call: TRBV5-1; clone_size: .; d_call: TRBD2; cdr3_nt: TGCGCCAGCAGCTCCAGGACTAGCGGGAGGGCCCGGGCAGATACGCAGTATTTT; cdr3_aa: CASSSRTSGRARADTQYF
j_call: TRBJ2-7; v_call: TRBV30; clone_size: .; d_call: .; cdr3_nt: TGTGCCTGGACAGACAGCTACGAGCAGTACTTC; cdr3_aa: CAWTDSYEQYF
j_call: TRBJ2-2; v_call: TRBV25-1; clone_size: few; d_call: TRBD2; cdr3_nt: TGTGCCAGCAGTGAAGGGACTACCACCGGGGAGCTGTTTTTT; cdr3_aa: CASSEGTTTGELFF
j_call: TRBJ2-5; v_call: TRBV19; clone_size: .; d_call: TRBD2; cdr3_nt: TGTGCCAGTAGTCATGGGCGGGAGGGCCGATGGACCCAGTACTTC; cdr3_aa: CASSHGREGRWTQYF
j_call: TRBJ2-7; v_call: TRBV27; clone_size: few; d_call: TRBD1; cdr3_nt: TGTGCCAGCAGTAAAGCCGGGACAGGGGGATACGAGCAGTACTTC; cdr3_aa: CASSKAGTGGYEQYF
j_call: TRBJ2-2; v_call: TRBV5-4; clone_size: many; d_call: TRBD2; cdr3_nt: TGTGCCAGCAGCTTGGGACTAGCAAACGGGGAGCTGTTTTTT; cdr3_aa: CASSLGLANGELFF
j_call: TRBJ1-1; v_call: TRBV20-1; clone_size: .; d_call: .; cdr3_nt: TGCAGTTTTTCCGGAAGGGACACTGAAGCTTTCTTT; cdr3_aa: CSFSGRDTEAFF
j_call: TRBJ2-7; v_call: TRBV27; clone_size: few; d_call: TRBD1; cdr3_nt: TGTGCCAGCAGTGGGGACAGGGCGGAGATATACGAGCAGTACTTC; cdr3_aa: CASSGDRAEIYEQYF
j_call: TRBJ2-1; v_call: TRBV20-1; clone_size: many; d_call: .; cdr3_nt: TGCAGTGCTAGAGAACGGCGGGGCTCCTACAATGAGCAGTTCTTC; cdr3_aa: CSARERRGSYNEQFF
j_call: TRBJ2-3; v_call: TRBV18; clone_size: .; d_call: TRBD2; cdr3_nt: TGTGCCAGCTCACCTCCTATAGCGGGAGGGCCACAGGATACGCAGTATTTT; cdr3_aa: CASSPPIAGGPQDTQYF
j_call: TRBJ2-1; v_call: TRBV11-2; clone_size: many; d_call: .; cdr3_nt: TGTGCCAGCACCCTTGGTGGGCAGGTTGAGCAGTTCTTC; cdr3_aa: CASTLGGQVEQFF
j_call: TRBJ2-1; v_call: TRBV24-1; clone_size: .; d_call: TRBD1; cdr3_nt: TGTGCCACCAGTGATCGAGTGGGCAGGGGGCTCAATGAGCAGTTCTTC; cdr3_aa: CATSDRVGRGLNEQFF
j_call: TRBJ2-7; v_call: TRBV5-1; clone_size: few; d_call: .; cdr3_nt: TGCGCCAGCAGCACCTACAGTCCCTACGAGCAGTACTTC; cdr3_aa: CASSTYSPYEQYF
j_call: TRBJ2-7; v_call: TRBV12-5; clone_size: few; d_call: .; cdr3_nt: TGTGCTAGTGGTTTGGAACACTACGAGCAGTACTTC; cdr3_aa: CASGLEHYEQYF
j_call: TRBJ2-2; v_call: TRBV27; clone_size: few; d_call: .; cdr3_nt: TGTGCCAGCAGTCCCTTTTGGGGCACCGGGGAGCTGTTTTTT; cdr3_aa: CASSPFWGTGELFF
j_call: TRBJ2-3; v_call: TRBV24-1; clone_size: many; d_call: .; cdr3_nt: TGTGCCACCGGGGACGGTAGCACAGATACGCAGTATTTT; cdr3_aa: CATGDGSTDTQYF
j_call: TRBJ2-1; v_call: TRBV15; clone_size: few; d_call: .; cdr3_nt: TGTGCCACCAGCAGCCTCCGGGACTTCGACAATGAGCAGTTCTTC; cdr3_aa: CATSSLRDFDNEQFF
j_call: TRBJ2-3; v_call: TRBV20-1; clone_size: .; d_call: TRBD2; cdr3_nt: TGCAGTGCTAGCCTCCATAGCGGGAGCACGCAGTATTTT; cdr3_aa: CSASLHSGSTQYF
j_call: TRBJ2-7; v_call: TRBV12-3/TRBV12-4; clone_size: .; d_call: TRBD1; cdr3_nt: TGTGCCAGCAACTTGGGACAGGGCGTCTACGAGCAGTACTTC; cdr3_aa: CASNLGQGVYEQYF
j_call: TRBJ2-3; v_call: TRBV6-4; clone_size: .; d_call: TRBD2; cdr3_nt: TGTGCCAGCAGTGACTCTACGGGAGGGGACACAGATACGCAGTATTTT; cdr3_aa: CASSDSTGGDTDTQYF
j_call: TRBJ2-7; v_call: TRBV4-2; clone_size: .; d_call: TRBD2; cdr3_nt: TGTGCCAGCAGCCAAGTAGCCAGCGGGAGGTACGAGCAGTACTTC; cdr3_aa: CASSQVASGRYEQYF
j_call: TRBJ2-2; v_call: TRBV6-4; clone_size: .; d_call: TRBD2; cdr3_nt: TGTGCCAGCAGTTTTAGCGGGAGTGGAGCCGGGGAGCTGTTTTTT; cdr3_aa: CASSFSGSGAGELFF
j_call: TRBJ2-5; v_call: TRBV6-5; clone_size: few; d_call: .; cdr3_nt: TGTGCCAGCAGTTACTCGAATTCAGGACCTCCTCAAGAGACCCAGTACTTC; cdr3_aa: CASSYSNSGPPQETQYF
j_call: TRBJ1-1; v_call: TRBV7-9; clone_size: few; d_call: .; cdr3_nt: TGTGCCAGCAGAGGGACGCTCTCGTTAATGAACACTGAAGCTTTCTTT; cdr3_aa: CASRGTLSLMNTEAFF
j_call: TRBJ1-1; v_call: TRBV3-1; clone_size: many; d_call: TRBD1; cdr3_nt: TGTGCCAGCAGCAAAAGACAGGGGCCCACTGAAGCTTTCTTT; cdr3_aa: CASSKRQGPTEAFF
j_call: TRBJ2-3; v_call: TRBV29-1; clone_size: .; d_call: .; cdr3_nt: TGCAGCGTTGAAGAAAACTGGCGGTTGAGCACAGATACGCAGTATTTT; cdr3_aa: CSVEENWRLSTDTQYF
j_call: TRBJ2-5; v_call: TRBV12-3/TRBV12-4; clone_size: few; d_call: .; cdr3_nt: TGTGCCAGCAGTTGGTCGTTCCGGACATTTCAAGAGACCCAGTACTTC; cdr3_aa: CASSWSFRTFQETQYF
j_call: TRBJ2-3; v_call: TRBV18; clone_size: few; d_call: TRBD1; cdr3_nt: TGTGCCAGCTCACCACTTCAGGGGGTGACCACAGATACGCAGTATTTT; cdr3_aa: CASSPLQGVTTDTQYF
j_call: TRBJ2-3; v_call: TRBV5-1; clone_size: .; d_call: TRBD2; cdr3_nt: TGCGCCAGCAGCTTGGCGCGGGAGGGAACAGATACGCAGTATTTT; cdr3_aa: CASSLAREGTDTQYF
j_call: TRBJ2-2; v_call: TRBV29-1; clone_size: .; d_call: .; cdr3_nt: TGCAGCGTTTCCGTGGGGACGAACACCGGGGAGCTGTTTTTT; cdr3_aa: CSVSVGTNTGELFF